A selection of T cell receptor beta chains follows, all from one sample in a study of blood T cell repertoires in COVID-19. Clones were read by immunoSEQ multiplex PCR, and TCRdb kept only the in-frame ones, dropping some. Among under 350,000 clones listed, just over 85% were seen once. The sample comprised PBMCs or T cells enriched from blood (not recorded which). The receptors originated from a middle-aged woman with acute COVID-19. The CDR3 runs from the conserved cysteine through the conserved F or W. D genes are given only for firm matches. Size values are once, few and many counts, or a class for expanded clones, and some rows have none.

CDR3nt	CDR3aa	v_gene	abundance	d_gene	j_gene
TGCGCCAGCAGCCAAGGTCAAACGGGAGCAGATACGCAGTATTTT	CASSQGQTGADTQYF	TRBV4-1	NA	NA	TRBJ2-3
TGTGCCAGCTCACAAAATTTAGCGGGAGCTTATACGGGGAATGAGCAGTTCTTC	CASSQNLAGAYTGNEQFF	TRBV18	NA	TRBD2	TRBJ2-1
TGTGCCAGCAGTTACCCCCAGATGGAGGAACAAAGAGAGACCCAGTACTTC	CASSYPQMEEQRETQYF	TRBV6-2/TRBV6-3	NA	NA	TRBJ2-5
TGTGCCAGCAGCCTTCGGGACACCAAAAACATTCAGTACTTC	CASSLRDTKNIQYF	TRBV3-1/TRBV3-2	NA	NA	TRBJ2-4
TGCGCCAGCAGCTTGAATATACGACAGGGGGGAGTCTACACCTTC	CASSLNIRQGGVYTF	TRBV5-1	NA	TRBD1	TRBJ1-2
TGTGCCAGCGACGCGGGAAAGTCCACAGATACGCAGTATTTT	CASDAGKSTDTQYF	TRBV2	NA	NA	TRBJ2-3
TGTGCCAGCACCACGACAGGGACCTATGGCTACACCTTC	CASTTTGTYGYTF	TRBV7-9	NA	TRBD1	TRBJ1-2
TGTGCCATCAGTCCTTTTGGAAACACCATATATTTT	CAISPFGNTIYF	TRBV10-3	NA	NA	TRBJ1-3
TGTGCCACCAGATATAGGCCGACAGGGGGCGCCGACGGGGAGCTGTTTTTT	CATRYRPTGGADGELFF	TRBV2	NA	TRBD1	TRBJ2-2
TGTGCCAGCAGCGTACGCCAGGGGAATTCACCCCTCCACTTT	CASSVRQGNSPLHF	TRBV9	NA	NA	TRBJ1-6
TGTGCCAGCAGCTTATATGGGACAGGGGGACTGGGCAATCAGCCCCAGCATTTT	CASSLYGTGGLGNQPQHF	TRBV7-2	NA	TRBD1	TRBJ1-5
TGTGCCAGTAGTATACAGAACTATGGCTACACCTTC	CASSIQNYGYTF	TRBV19	NA	NA	TRBJ1-2
TGTGCCAGCAGACTAGGGACAGGGGCGAACGGGGAGCTGTTTTTT	CASRLGTGANGELFF	TRBV3-1/TRBV3-2	NA	TRBD1	TRBJ2-2
TGTGCCAGCAGCTTAGCTGGGCAGGGCACTGAAGCTTTCTTT	CASSLAGQGTEAFF	TRBV11-1	NA	NA	TRBJ1-1
TGTGCCAGCAGCTTAGCGGTCAGCAATGAGCAGTTCTTC	CASSLAVSNEQFF	TRBV7-6	NA	NA	TRBJ2-1
TGCGCCAGCAGCTTGGTGGGGCAGGGTCAGGGCGAGCAGTACTTC	CASSLVGQGQGEQYF	TRBV5-1	NA	NA	TRBJ2-7
TGTGCCATCAGCGCGGACAGGGCCTGGGGCAGAGACTATGGCTACACCTTC	CAISADRAWGRDYGYTF	TRBV10-3	NA	TRBD1	TRBJ1-2
TGTGCCAGCTTTCGGTGGGGGGAGGAGCAGTTCTTC	CASFRWGEEQFF	TRBV19	NA	NA	TRBJ2-1
TGTGCCAGCAGCCAAGGGCTGGACGGGAGCGAGCAGTACTTC	CASSQGLDGSEQYF	TRBV14	NA	NA	TRBJ2-7
TGCGCCAGCAGCTGGGACAGGGCGAACACCGGGGAGCTGTTTTTT	CASSWDRANTGELFF	TRBV5-1	NA	TRBD1	TRBJ2-2
TGTGCCAGCAGTTACTCGACAGTGAACACTGAAGCTTTCTTT	CASSYSTVNTEAFF	TRBV6-5	NA	NA	TRBJ1-1
TGTGCCAGCAGCTGGTCCAGGGGCTACGAGCAGTACTTC	CASSWSRGYEQYF	TRBV5-5	NA	NA	TRBJ2-7
TGTGCCAGTAGTCCCCTGGGTCAGAGGTTGGGCAATGAGCAGTTCTTC	CASSPLGQRLGNEQFF	TRBV19	NA	NA	TRBJ2-1
TGTGCCAGTAGTCCGAGTTACGACAGTTATAATTCACCCCTCCACTTT	CASSPSYDSYNSPLHF	TRBV19	NA	NA	TRBJ1-6
TGTGCCAGCAGCTTAGGGCTAGGACGGGGCTACGAGCAGTACTTC	CASSLGLGRGYEQYF	TRBV7-9	NA	NA	TRBJ2-7
TGTGCCAGTAGTACCGGTAGCGGGGGGTCAAACTTCGAGCAGTTCTTC	CASSTGSGGSNFEQFF	TRBV19	NA	TRBD2	TRBJ2-1
TGCGCCAGCAGCCAGGACAGGGCTAGCAATCAGCCCCAGCATTTT	CASSQDRASNQPQHF	TRBV4-3	NA	TRBD1	TRBJ1-5
TGTGCCAGCAGCTCAGACAGGGTTGGCTACACCTTC	CASSSDRVGYTF	TRBV5-8	NA	TRBD1	TRBJ1-2
TGCGCCAGCAGCCAAAATCTTCCAGGGAACACTGAAGCTTTCTTT	CASSQNLPGNTEAFF	TRBV5-1	NA	NA	TRBJ1-1
TGCGCCAGCAGCCAAGATCTAGCAGTCTATGGCTACACCTTC	CASSQDLAVYGYTF	TRBV4-3	NA	NA	TRBJ1-2
TGTGCCAGCAGCCCACCCGGGACAGTTGAGAATCAGCCCCAGCATTTT	CASSPPGTVENQPQHF	TRBV5-5	NA	TRBD1	TRBJ1-5
TGTGCCAGCAGTGCGGGACTCATCCCCTTCCAAGAGACCCAGTACTTC	CASSAGLIPFQETQYF	TRBV27	NA	NA	TRBJ2-5
TGTGCCAGTGTGGGGGGGTTCGCGTCCGGGGAGCTGTTTTTT	CASVGGFASGELFF	TRBV19	NA	TRBD2	TRBJ2-2
TGCGCCAGCAGCTTGCCAGGACTAGCGGGGAACACAGATACGCAGTATTTT	CASSLPGLAGNTDTQYF	TRBV5-1	NA	TRBD2	TRBJ2-3
TGTGCCAGCAGCTTGGGCAGGCCACCTTTCTACGAGCAGTACTTC	CASSLGRPPFYEQYF	TRBV7-9	once	NA	TRBJ2-7
TGTGCCAGCAGCTCGCGAACCTCACAGTACGAGCAGTACTTC	CASSSRTSQYEQYF	TRBV7-2	few	NA	TRBJ2-7
TGTGCCAGCAGCCCACAGGTACAGAACACTGAAGCTTTCTTT	CASSPQVQNTEAFF	TRBV9	NA	NA	TRBJ1-1
TGTGCCAGCAGCGTAGCTTTGTGGGAGGGAAACAATGAGCAGTTCTTC	CASSVALWEGNNEQFF	TRBV9	NA	TRBD2	TRBJ2-1
TGCGCCAGCAGAAACGGGACAGGGGCTCGCTCTGGAAACACCATATATTTT	CASRNGTGARSGNTIYF	TRBV5-1	NA	TRBD1	TRBJ1-3
TGTGCCAGCAGCGTAACCTCCGGTGGCTATGGCTACACCTTC	CASSVTSGGYGYTF	TRBV9	few	NA	TRBJ1-2
TGTGCCATCAGTGAGTATCAGGGGGGGAACACTGAAGCTTTCTTT	CAISEYQGGNTEAFF	TRBV10-3	once	TRBD1	TRBJ1-1
TGTGCCAGCAGTGAGGTAGCGGGAGTGTACAATGAGCAGTTCTTC	CASSEVAGVYNEQFF	TRBV2	NA	TRBD2	TRBJ2-1
TGTGCCAGCAGTTCCTACCCTGGACTAGCGGGAGGCTCCTACGAGCAGTACTTC	CASSSYPGLAGGSYEQYF	TRBV28	NA	TRBD2	TRBJ2-7
TGTGCCAGCAGCTCTGCCGGGACAGGGGGTCCCTACGAGCAGTACTTC	CASSSAGTGGPYEQYF	TRBV6-2/TRBV6-3	once	TRBD1	TRBJ2-7
TGTGCCACCAGCAGAGATCAGGGGGGCCGCTACTTC	CATSRDQGGRYF	TRBV15	NA	TRBD1	TRBJ1-2
TGTGCCAGCAGCCCTAGCTCAGGACCCTACGAGCAGTACTTC	CASSPSSGPYEQYF	TRBV7-2	NA	NA	TRBJ2-7
TGTGCCAGCAGCGCCGCCACAGGGGCCCTCAATTCACCCCTCCACTTT	CASSAATGALNSPLHF	TRBV11-1	NA	TRBD1	TRBJ1-6
TGTGCCAGCAGCTGGCAGGGCTCCAATCAGCCCCAGCATTTT	CASSWQGSNQPQHF	TRBV7-2	NA	NA	TRBJ1-5
TGTGCCAGCAGGGCCGGGGGAGCCTACAATGAGCAGTTCTTC	CASRAGGAYNEQFF	TRBV7-9	NA	NA	TRBJ2-1
TGTGCCAGCAGACTAACCGGGACTAGCTCGGAGACCCAGTACTTC	CASRLTGTSSETQYF	TRBV6-5	NA	TRBD2	TRBJ2-5
TGTGCCAGCCTTGAATCGGGACAGGGGGATTACGAGCAGTACTTC	CASLESGQGDYEQYF	TRBV6-7	NA	TRBD1	TRBJ2-7
TGTGCCAGTAAAACACAGGGGTTGAACACTGAAGCTTTCTTT	CASKTQGLNTEAFF	TRBV19	NA	TRBD1	TRBJ1-1
TGTGCCAGCAGCTTAGTCAGGTTTGATGAGCAGTTCTTC	CASSLVRFDEQFF	TRBV11-3	NA	NA	TRBJ2-1
TGTGCCAGCAGTTTGGGGGGGAGGAAGACCCAGTACTTC	CASSLGGRKTQYF	TRBV12-3/TRBV12-4	NA	TRBD2	TRBJ2-5
TGTGCCAGCAGTGAGGTTCGGGCAGGGGTGGACTATGGCTACACCTTC	CASSEVRAGVDYGYTF	TRBV2	NA	NA	TRBJ1-2
TGTGCCAGTAGTCTGACAGGGCGGAACACTGAAGCTTTCTTT	CASSLTGRNTEAFF	TRBV19	NA	TRBD1	TRBJ1-1
TGTGCCAGCAGTAAGCGGGAGGGTACTGAGCAGTTCTTC	CASSKREGTEQFF	TRBV12-3/TRBV12-4	NA	TRBD2	TRBJ2-1
TGTGCCAGCGATACTAGCGGGGGGGACAATCAAGAGACCCAGTACTTC	CASDTSGGDNQETQYF	TRBV9	NA	TRBD2	TRBJ2-5
TGTGCCAGCTCACAAGGACAGGGATACAACTATGGCTACACCTTC	CASSQGQGYNYGYTF	TRBV18	NA	TRBD1	TRBJ1-2
TGTGCCAGCAGTCGGTCGACTAGCGGGAATGGCGGGGAGCTGTTTTTT	CASSRSTSGNGGELFF	TRBV9	once	TRBD2	TRBJ2-2